This T cell receptor (beta chain) was captured in a study of cytomegalovirus exposure and HLA in healthy donors. Turning to the study itself: The Caucasian-associated ancestry cluster held roughly 84% of roughly 370 genotyped donors.

A remark on this clone: The antigen is not known.

Germline-derived CDR1 and CDR2 are MNHEY and SVGAGI. This CDR3 has 14 amino acids. With 7 bases clipped from V and 7 bases from J, the junction kept 6 bases outside the gene matches. Points from the study as a whole: Reports described diagnosis of cytomegalovirus status by the classifier as highly specific and sensitive.

At sampling all donors were nominally healthy, likely with unrecorded immune exposures. The PCR had 60 Vbeta and 13 Jbeta primers. The protocol was immunoSEQ multiplex PCR, while the TCRdb copy is restricted to in-frame clones and leaves out a portion. The sample has about 140,000 clones, 70% to 85% seen once. The sequence came from a woman aged 40 to 50 in good health and CMV-seronegative. Sequencing was done on a sample of PBMCs. The genes are TRBV6-5 and TRBJ1-4; TRBD1 matches 10 bases. The CDR3 protein is CASTETGGREKLFF. As DNA, the CDR3 is TGTGCCAGCACCGAGACAGGGGGCCGTGAAAAACTGTTTTTT.